These 19 T cell receptor beta chains were sequenced from one sample in a study of cytomegalovirus exposure and HLA in healthy donors (TCRdb year 2017). Library prep was done by the immunoSEQ multiplex PCR assay. The multiplex PCR relied on a mix of 60 forward primers for TCR Vbeta segments and 13 reverse primers for TCR Jbeta segments. Entries here come from immuneACCESS through TCRdb and include only in-frame sequences with V and J called. Some clones fail to appear in such tables; in the studies checked, an unresolved V gene covers under half of the shortfall, and the cause of the remainder is unknown. This sample is represented by 100,000 to 150,000 clones; about 80% of them were singletons. Approximately 9% of the sample rests with the top ten. Source material: PBMCs. These receptors all come from a man younger than 40 in good health and CMV-seropositive.

The chain carries TRBV29-1 and TRBJ1-1, with D possibly TRBD1 on 5 matching bases. Germline-derived CDR1 and CDR2 are SQVTM and ANQGSEA. CDR3 size: 13 residues. Trimming cost V 4 bases and J 1 base, with 10 bases left between them. The CDR3 DNA is TGCAGCGTTGGGGAGGGGCCGAACACTGAAGCTTTCTTT. Its translation: CSVGEGPNTEAFF.

This rearrangement joins TRBV9 to TRBJ1-4; D is uncertain. Trimming shortened V by 4 bases and J by 2 bases, and 15 bases separated the two germline ends. Germline V gene lookup returns CDR1 SGDLS and CDR2 YYNGEE. The CDR3 totals 16 residues. The CDR3 region is CASSPGYGETNEKLFF. The CDR3, as DNA: TGTGCCAGCAGCCCCGGGTATGGGGAGACTAATGAAAAACTGTTTTTT.

The chain has TRBV10-1 and TRBJ1-5, with D unresolved. V lost 2 bases, J lost 9 bases, and 8 bases lay in between. Germline CDR1 reads WNHNN; CDR2 reads SYGVQD (reference sequence). This CDR3 is 12 amino acids long. The CDR3, as DNA: TGCGCCAGCAGTGAGCCCGGCGGGCCCCAGCATTTT. This sequence encodes CASSEPGGPQHF.

The chain carries TRBV5-8 and TRBJ1-1; 8 nucleotides align to TRBD1. Germline values: CDR1 SGHTS, CDR2 YDEGEE. There are 16 residues in the CDR3. Germline trimming cut 4 bases from V and 3 bases from J; bases unmatched to any gene: 11. CDR3 amino acids: CASSLGGTGAYTEAFF. DNA for the CDR3: TGTGCCAGCAGCCTGGGAGGGACAGGCGCCTACACTGAAGCTTTCTTT.

The J gene is TRBJ1-2, the V gene TRBV30; no clear D gene. Germline V gives CDR1 GTSNPN, CDR2 SVGIG (reference sequence). This CDR3 is 12 amino acids long. Deletions cut 0 bases from V and 4 bases from J, with 6 bases between. CDR3: CAWSVGGYGYTF. CDR3 in DNA: TGTGCCTGGAGTGTAGGAGGCTATGGCTACACCTTC.

This clone was counted a few times. The chain carries TRBV5-1 and TRBJ1-1; the D gene is possibly TRBD1 (6 bases). CDR1 and CDR2 from the germline V gene are SGHRS and YFSETQ. This CDR3 spans 14 amino acids. Trimming cost V 5 bases and J 1 base, with 12 bases left between them. As DNA, the CDR3 is TGCGCCAGCAGATCACAGGGTACGAACACTGAAGCTTTCTTT. Translated: CASRSQGTNTEAFF.

The chain is built from TRBV5-8 and TRBJ2-7; D may be TRBD2 (6 bases). In germline, CDR1 is SGHTS, CDR2 YDEGEE. Trimming removed 0 bases from V and 5 bases from J, with 12 bases in between. This CDR3 region has 14 residues. The chain's CDR3 is CASSLAGGANEQYF. The CDR3 DNA sequence: TGTGCCAGCAGCTTGGCAGGAGGGGCCAACGAGCAGTACTTC.

This chain joins TRBV2 and TRBJ2-6; D is ambiguous. The CDR3 has 18 residues. CDR1 SNHLY and CDR2 FYNNEI come from the germline V gene. The V gene lost 0 bases and the J gene lost 1 base, with 13 bases spanning the gap. The CDR3 coding sequence is TGTGCCAGCAGTGAAGCCAGAAAAAGAGGATCTGGGGCCAACGTCCTGACTTTC. This gives the protein CASSEARKRGSGANVLTF.

This sequence joins TRBV20-1 and TRBJ1-1; D is perhaps TRBD1 (5 bases). The CDR3 runs 11 residues. The germline V gene has CDR1 DFQATT and CDR2 SNEGSKA (reference sequence). CDR3 bases: TGCAGCCCCGCGCGGGGGGCTGAAGCTTTCTTT. This codes for CSPARGAEAFF.

The V call is TRBV5-6, the J call TRBJ1-5; a weak D match, TRBD1 (5 bases). The germline CDR1 and CDR2 sequences are SGHDT and YYEEEE. The CDR3 totals 13 residues. V lost 0 bases and J 14 bases, leaving 15 bases between the germline ends. CDR3 protein: CASSLGPTGEEHF. CDR3 bases: TGTGCCAGCAGCTTGGGGCCCACAGGCGAAGAGCATTTT.

Only a few counts were recorded for this clone. The rearrangement uses TRBV18 and TRBJ1-2, with TRBD1 matching over 10 bases. The CDR3 has 17 residues. V lost 3 bases, J lost 8 bases, and 15 bases stayed unmatched. Germline V gives CDR1 KGHSH, CDR2 LQKENI. The CDR3 DNA reads as TGTGCCAGCTCACCCACCGGGACAGGGGCTATTTTTGGCGGCTACACCTTC. It specifies CASSPTGTGAIFGGYTF.

This clone was observed a handful of times. The chain employs TRBV9 and TRBJ2-5; D gene unclear. Between the trimmed V and J ends, which lost 0 bases and 11 bases, there was a span of 14 bases. Germline V gene lookup returns CDR1 SGDLS and CDR2 YYNGEE. CDR3 length: 13 amino acids. DNA for the CDR3: TGTGCCAGCAGCGTAGGCGCCCTAGAGTCTCAGTACTTC. The encoded protein is CASSVGALESQYF.

The V call is TRBV5-6, the J call TRBJ1-6; D call uncertain. The CDR3 is 15 amino acids. V lost 1 base and J lost 11, with 16 bases in between. The germline V gene encodes CDR1 SGHDT and CDR2 YYEEEE. The CDR3 loop is CASSLRNLGMPPLHF. CDR3 DNA sequence: TGTGCCAGCAGCTTGAGGAACCTCGGGATGCCACCCCTCCACTTT.

The chain combines TRBV4-1 with TRBJ1-1; 7 positions match TRBD1. The CDR3 sequence is 17 residues long. V lost 0 bases, J lost 2 bases, and 9 bases stayed unmatched. Germline loops: CDR1 MGHRA, CDR2 YSYEKL. CDR3 coding DNA: TGCGCCAGCAGCCAAGAATGGGCGAGGGGGCAAAACACTGAAGCTTTCTTT. The encoded protein is CASSQEWARGQNTEAFF.

The chain uses TRBV7-6 and TRBJ1-1, with 7 bases that match TRBD1. This CDR3 is built from 14 residues. V lost 5 bases to trimming and J lost 1 base; unmatched junction nucleotides: 4. Germline V gene data show CDR1 as SGHVS and CDR2 as FNYEAQ. In DNA form, the CDR3 reads TGTGCCAGCAGCCGAGGGGGCCCGAACACTGAAGCTTTCTTT. Encoded protein: CASSRGGPNTEAFF.

The chain combines TRBV4-1 with TRBJ1-3; 7 bases agree with TRBD1. The CDR3 has 15 residues. J gave up 2 bases and V 1 base, and 2 bases lay outside the gene matches. Germline lookup yields CDR1 MGHRA and CDR2 YSYEKL. The CDR3 reads CASSQGQGPGNTIYF. DNA of the CDR3: TGCGCCAGCAGCCAAGGACAGGGCCCTGGAAACACCATATATTTT.

This chain joins TRBV5-1 and TRBJ2-3; D unclear. This CDR3 has 14 residues. The ends were cut back, 0 bases at V and 0 bases at J, with 5 bases in the middle. CDR1 is SGHRS, CDR2 YFSETQ, per germline. In nucleotides, the CDR3 is TGCGCCAGCAGCTTGGGTACTAGCACAGATACGCAGTATTTT. It codes for CASSLGTSTDTQYF.

The gene calls are TRBV4-1 and TRBJ2-7; 10 nucleotides match TRBD1. The CDR3 sequence is 15 residues long. The V segment lost 2 bases and the J segment 2 bases; nucleotides outside the gene matches: 3. The germline gives CDR1 MGHRA, CDR2 YSYEKL. This CDR3 is CASSQRTGGTYEQYF. In DNA, the CDR3 is TGCGCCAGCAGCCAACGGACAGGGGGAACCTACGAGCAGTACTTC.

The chain joins TRBV4-1 to TRBJ1-5; 7 bases line up with TRBD1. J was trimmed by 0 bases and V by 6 bases; bases with no gene match: 5. The germline V gene has CDR1 MGHRA and CDR2 YSYEKL. This CDR3 contains 15 residues. CDR3 bases: TGCGCCAGCAGAACCGGGACAGTTAGCAATCAGCCCCAGCATTTT. This gives the protein CASRTGTVSNQPQHF.